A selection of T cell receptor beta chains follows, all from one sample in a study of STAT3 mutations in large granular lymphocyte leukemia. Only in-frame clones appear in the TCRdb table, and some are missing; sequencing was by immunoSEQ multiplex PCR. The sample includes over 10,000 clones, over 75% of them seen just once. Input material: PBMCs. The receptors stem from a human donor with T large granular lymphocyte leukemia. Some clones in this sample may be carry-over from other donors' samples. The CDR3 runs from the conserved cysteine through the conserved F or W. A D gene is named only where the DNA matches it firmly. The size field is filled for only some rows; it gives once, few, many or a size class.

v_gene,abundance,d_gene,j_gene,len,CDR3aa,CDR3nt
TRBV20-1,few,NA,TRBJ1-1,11,CSASNRDKAFF,TGCAGTGCTAGTAACAGGGACAAAGCTTTCTTT
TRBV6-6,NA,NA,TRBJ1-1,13,CASSLSPSTEAFF,TGTGCCAGCAGTTTGTCCCCTAGCACTGAAGCTTTCTTT
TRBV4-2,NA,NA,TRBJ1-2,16,CASSQGLAGEAYGYTF,TGTGCCAGCAGCCAAGGTCTCGCAGGGGAAGCCTATGGCTACACCTTC
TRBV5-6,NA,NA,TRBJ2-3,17,CASSLVGGLSSTDTQYF,TGTGCCAGCAGCTTGGTCGGGGGCCTTTCTAGCACAGATACGCAGTATTTT
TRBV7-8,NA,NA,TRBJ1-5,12,CASSPGVQPQHF,TGTGCCAGCAGCCCAGGGGTTCAGCCCCAGCATTTT
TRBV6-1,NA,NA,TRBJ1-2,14,CASSLRVPTGGYTF,TGTGCCAGCAGTCTCAGGGTGCCGACTGGAGGCTACACCTTC
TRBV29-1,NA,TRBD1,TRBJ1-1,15,CSVDGAGQGRTEAFF,TGCAGCGTTGATGGGGCGGGACAGGGACGTACTGAAGCTTTCTTT
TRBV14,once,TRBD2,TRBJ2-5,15,CASSQGLAGVETQYF,TGTGCCAGCAGCCAAGGTTTAGCGGGGGTGGAGACCCAGTACTTC
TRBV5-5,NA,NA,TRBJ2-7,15,CASSKTTGMTYEQYF,TGTGCCAGCAGCAAAACGACCGGAATGACCTACGAGCAGTACTTC
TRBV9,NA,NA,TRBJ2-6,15,CASTTRASGANVLTF,TGTGCCAGCACTACAAGGGCCTCTGGGGCCAACGTCCTGACTTTC
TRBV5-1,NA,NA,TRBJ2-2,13,CASSIRNAGELFF,TGCGCCAGCAGCATCCGAAACGCCGGGGAGCTGTTTTTT
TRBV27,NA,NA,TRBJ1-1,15,CASSLKGMVNTEAFF,TGTGCCAGCAGTTTAAAGGGGATGGTGAACACTGAAGCTTTCTTT
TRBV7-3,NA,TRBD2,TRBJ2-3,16,CASSLYGREVTDTQYF,TGTGCCAGCAGCTTATATGGGCGGGAGGTGACAGATACGCAGTATTTT
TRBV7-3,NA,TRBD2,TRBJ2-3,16,CASSLIPAGGTDTQYF,TGTGCCAGCAGCTTAATCCCAGCGGGAGGGACAGATACGCAGTATTTT
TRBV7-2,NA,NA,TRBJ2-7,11,CASSYSHEQYF,TGTGCCAGCAGCTATAGCCACGAGCAGTACTTC
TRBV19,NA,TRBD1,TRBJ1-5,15,CASSIRGPRDQPQHF,TGTGCCAGTAGTATAAGGGGGCCCAGGGACCAGCCCCAGCATTTT
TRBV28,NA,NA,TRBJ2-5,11,CASRWGETQYF,TGTGCCAGCAGGTGGGGGGAGACCCAGTACTTC
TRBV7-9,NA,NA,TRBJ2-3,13,CASSPYAEDTQYF,TGTGCCAGCAGCCCGTATGCTGAGGATACGCAGTATTTT
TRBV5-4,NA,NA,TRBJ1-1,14,CASSLGQMNTEAFF,TGTGCCAGCAGCTTGGGACAGATGAACACTGAAGCTTTCTTT
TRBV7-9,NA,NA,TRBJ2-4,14,CASSYGTGENIQYF,TGTGCCAGCAGCTACGGGACGGGGGAGAACATTCAGTACTTC
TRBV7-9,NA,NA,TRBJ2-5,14,CASTPRELAETQYF,TGTGCCAGCACCCCTAGGGAGCTAGCAGAGACCCAGTACTTC
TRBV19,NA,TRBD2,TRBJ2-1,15,CASSLLRRENNEQFF,TGTGCCAGTAGTCTCCTGAGGCGGGAGAACAATGAGCAGTTCTTC
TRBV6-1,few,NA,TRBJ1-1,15,CASSDASAMNTEAFF,TGTGCCAGCAGTGACGCGTCAGCGATGAACACTGAAGCTTTCTTT
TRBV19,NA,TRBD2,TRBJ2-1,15,CASSMASGGAKRQFF,TGTGCCAGTAGTATGGCTAGCGGGGGGGCCAAGAGGCAGTTCTTC
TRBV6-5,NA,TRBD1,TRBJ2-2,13,CATGTANTGELFF,TGTGCCACCGGGACAGCGAACACCGGGGAGCTGTTTTTT
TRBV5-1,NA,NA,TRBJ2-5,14,CASSLGGRGETQYF,TGCGCCAGCAGCTTGGGAGGAAGAGGGGAGACCCAGTACTTC
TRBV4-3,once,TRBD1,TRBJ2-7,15,CASSPGGQGLGEQYF,TGCGCCAGCAGCCCCGGTGGACAGGGTCTGGGTGAGCAGTACTTC
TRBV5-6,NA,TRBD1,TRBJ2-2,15,CASSWDRGRTGELFF,TGTGCCAGCAGCTGGGACAGGGGGCGAACCGGGGAGCTGTTTTTT
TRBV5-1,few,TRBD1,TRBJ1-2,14,CASSLMDRAGGYTF,TGCGCCAGCAGTTTGATGGACAGGGCCGGTGGCTACACCTTC
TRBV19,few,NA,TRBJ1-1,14,CASSTRGLGTEAFF,TGTGCCAGTAGTACCAGGGGCTTGGGGACTGAAGCTTTCTTT
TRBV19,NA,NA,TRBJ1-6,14,CASSIQGKASPLHF,TGTGCCAGTAGTATCCAGGGAAAAGCTTCACCCCTCCACTTT
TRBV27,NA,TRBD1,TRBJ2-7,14,CASSLGTVPYEQYF,TGTGCCAGCAGTTTAGGGACAGTTCCTTACGAGCAGTACTTC
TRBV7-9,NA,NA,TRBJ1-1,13,CASSPGLSTEAFF,TGTGCCAGCAGCCCGGGCCTCTCCACGGAAGCTTTCTTT
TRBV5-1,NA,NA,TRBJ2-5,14,CASSSSDTQETQYF,TGCGCCAGCAGCTCTTCCGATACCCAAGAGACCCAGTACTTC
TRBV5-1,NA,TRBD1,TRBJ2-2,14,CASSLNRGTGELFF,TGCGCCAGCAGCTTAAACAGGGGCACCGGGGAGCTGTTTTTT
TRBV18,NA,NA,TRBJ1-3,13,CASSPDRGNTIYF,TGTGCCAGCTCACCGGACCGTGGAAACACCATATATTTT
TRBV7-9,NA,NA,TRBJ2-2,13,CASERSGTGELFF,TGTGCCAGCGAGCGGTCAGGCACCGGGGAGCTGTTTTTT
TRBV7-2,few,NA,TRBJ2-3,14,CASSLVQAPDTQYF,TGTGCCAGCAGCTTAGTACAAGCGCCAGATACGCAGTATTTT
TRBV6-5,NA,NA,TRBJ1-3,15,CASSRANRAGNTIYF,TGTGCCAGCAGCAGGGCGAACAGGGCTGGAAACACCATATATTTT
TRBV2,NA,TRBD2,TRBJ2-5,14,CASTPGLAGETQYF,TGTGCCAGCACCCCGGGACTAGCAGGGGAGACCCAGTACTTC
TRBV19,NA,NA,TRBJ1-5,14,CASSIDGPSQPQHF,TGTGCCAGTAGTATAGACGGCCCGAGTCAGCCCCAGCATTTT
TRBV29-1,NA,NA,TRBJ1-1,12,CSVYAGETEAFF,TGCAGCGTCTACGCAGGGGAAACTGAAGCTTTCTTT
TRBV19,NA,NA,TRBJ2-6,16,CASSIRQSSGANVLTF,TGTGCCAGTAGTATACGGCAATCATCCGGGGCCAACGTCCTGACTTTC